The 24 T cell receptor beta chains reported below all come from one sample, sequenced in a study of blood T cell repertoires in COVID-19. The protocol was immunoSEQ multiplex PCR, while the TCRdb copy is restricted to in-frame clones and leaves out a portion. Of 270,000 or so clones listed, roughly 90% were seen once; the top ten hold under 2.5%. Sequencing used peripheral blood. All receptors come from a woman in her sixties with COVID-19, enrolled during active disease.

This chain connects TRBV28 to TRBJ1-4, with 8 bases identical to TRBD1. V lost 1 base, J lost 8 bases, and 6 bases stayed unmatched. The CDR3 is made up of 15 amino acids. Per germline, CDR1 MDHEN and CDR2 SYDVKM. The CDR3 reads CASSLSGQGAEKLFF. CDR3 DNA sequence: TGTGCCAGCAGTTTATCTGGGCAGGGGGCCGAAAAACTGTTTTTT.

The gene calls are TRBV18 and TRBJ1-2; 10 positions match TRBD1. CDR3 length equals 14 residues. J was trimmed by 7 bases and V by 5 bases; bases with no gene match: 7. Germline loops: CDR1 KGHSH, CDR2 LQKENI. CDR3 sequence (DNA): TGTGCCAGCTCATCGGACAGGGGGGGCGGTGGCTACACCTTC. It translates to CASSSDRGGGGYTF.

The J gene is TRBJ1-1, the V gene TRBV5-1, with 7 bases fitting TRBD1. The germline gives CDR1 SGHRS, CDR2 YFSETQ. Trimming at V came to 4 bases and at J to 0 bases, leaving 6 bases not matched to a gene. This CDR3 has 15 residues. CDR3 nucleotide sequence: TGCGCCAGCAGCCTCGAACAGGGGATGAACACTGAAGCTTTCTTT. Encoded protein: CASSLEQGMNTEAFF.

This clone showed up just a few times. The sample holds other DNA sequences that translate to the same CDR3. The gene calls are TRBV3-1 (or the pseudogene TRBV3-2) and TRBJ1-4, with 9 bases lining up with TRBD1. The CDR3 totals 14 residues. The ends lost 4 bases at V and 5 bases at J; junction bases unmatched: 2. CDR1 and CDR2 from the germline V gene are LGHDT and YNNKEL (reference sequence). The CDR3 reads CASSRGQGNEKLFF. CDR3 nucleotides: TGTGCCAGCAGCCGAGGACAGGGGAATGAAAAACTGTTTTTT.

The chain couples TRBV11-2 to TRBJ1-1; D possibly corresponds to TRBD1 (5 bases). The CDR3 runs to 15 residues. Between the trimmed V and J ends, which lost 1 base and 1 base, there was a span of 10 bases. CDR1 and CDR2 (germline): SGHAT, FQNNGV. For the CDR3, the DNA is TGTGCCAGCAGCTTAGTCCGGACACAGAACACTGAAGCTTTCTTT. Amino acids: CASSLVRTQNTEAFF.

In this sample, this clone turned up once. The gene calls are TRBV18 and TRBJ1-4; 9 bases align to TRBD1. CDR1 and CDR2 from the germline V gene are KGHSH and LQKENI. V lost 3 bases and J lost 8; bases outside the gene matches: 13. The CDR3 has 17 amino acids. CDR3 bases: TGTGCCAGCTCACCCCTGGGCCCCGGGACAGGGAACGAAAAACTGTTTTTT. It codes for CASSPLGPGTGNEKLFF.

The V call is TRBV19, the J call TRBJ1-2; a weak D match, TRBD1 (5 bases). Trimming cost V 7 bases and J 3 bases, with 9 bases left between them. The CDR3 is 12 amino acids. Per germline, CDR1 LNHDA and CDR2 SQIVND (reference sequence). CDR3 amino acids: CASTDSDYGYTF. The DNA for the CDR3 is TGTGCCAGTACCGACAGTGACTATGGCTACACCTTC.

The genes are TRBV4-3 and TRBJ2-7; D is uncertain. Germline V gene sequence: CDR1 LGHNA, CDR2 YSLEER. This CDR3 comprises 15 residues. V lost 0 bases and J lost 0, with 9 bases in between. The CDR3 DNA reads TGCGCCAGCAGCCAAGATGCGGCGGACTCCTACGAGCAGTACTTC. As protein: CASSQDAADSYEQYF.

CDR3: CASSQYGGTGNRKLFF. CDR3 DNA: TGTGCCAGTAGCCAGTATGGCGGGACAGGGAATAGAAAACTGTTTTTT. The chain uses TRBV19 and TRBJ1-4; 9 nucleotides match TRBD1. The V and J ends lost 6 bases and 10 bases, in that order; junction bases with no gene match: 15. The CDR3 consists of 16 residues. CDR1 is LNHDA and CDR2 is SQIVND in the germline V gene (reference sequence).

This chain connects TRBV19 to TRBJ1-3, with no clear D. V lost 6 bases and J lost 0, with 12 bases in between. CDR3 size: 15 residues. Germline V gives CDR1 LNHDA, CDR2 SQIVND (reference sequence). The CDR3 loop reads CASRAGTLSGNTIYF. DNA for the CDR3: TGTGCCAGTAGAGCAGGCACCCTCTCTGGAAACACCATATATTTT.

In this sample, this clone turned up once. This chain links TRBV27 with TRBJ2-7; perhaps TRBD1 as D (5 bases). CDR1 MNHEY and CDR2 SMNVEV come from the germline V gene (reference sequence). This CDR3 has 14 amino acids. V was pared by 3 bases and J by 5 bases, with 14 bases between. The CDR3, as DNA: TGTGCCAGCAGTTTGGAGCAGGGCAACAACGAGCAGTACTTC. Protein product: CASSLEQGNNEQYF.

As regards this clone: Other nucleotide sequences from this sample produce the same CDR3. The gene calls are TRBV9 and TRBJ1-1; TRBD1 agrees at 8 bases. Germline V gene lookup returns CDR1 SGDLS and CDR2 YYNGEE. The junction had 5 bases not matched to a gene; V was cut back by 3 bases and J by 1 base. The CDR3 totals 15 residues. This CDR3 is CASSALGTGNTEAFF. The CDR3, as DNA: TGTGCCAGCAGCGCTCTCGGGACAGGGAACACTGAAGCTTTCTTT.

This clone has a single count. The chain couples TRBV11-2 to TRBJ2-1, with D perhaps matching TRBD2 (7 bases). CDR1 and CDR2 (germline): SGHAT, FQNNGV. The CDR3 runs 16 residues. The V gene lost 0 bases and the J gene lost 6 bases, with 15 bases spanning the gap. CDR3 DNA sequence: TGTGCCAGCAGCTTAGATTGGGGGGGGCAGGGCAATGAGCAGTTCTTC. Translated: CASSLDWGGQGNEQFF.

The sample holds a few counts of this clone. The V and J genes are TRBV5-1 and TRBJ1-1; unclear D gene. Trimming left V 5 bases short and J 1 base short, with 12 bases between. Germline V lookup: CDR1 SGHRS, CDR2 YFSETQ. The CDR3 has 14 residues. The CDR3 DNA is TGCGCCAGCAGTTCGGGTGGCGGGAACACTGAAGCTTTCTTT. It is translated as CASSSGGGNTEAFF.

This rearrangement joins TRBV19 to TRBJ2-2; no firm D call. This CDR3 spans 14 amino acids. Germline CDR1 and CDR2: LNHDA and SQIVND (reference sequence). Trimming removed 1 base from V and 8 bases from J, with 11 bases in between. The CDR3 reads CASSIVARVGELFF. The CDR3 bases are TGTGCCAGTAGTATAGTGGCCCGTGTTGGGGAGCTGTTTTTT. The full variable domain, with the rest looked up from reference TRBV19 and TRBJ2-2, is DGGITQSPKYLFRKEGQNVTLSCEQNLNHDAMYWYRQDPGQGLRLIYYSQIVNDFQKGDIAEGYSVSREKKESFPLTVTSAQKNPTAFYLCASSIVARVGELFFGEGSRLTVL.

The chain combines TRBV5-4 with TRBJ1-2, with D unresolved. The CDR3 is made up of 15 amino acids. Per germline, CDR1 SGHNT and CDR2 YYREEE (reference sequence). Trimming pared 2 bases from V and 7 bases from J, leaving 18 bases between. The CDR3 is CASSFGPTREGGYTF. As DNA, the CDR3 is TGTGCCAGCAGCTTTGGTCCTACAAGGGAGGGTGGCTACACCTTC.

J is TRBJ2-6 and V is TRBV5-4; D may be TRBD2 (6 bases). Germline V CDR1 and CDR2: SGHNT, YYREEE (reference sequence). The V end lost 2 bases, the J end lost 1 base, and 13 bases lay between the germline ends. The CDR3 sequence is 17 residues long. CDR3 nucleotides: TGTGCCAGCAGCTTCGCGGGACTGCTTTCTGGGGCCAACGTCCTGACTTTC. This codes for CASSFAGLLSGANVLTF.

The CDR3 loop is CASSPTANTEAFF. The CDR3 nucleotides read TGTGCCAGTAGCCCCACAGCGAACACTGAAGCTTTCTTT. V is TRBV19 and J is TRBJ1-1; D not resolved. Germline CDR1 reads LNHDA; CDR2 reads SQIVND (reference sequence). The CDR3 covers 13 residues. The ends were cut back, 6 bases at V and 1 base at J, with 9 bases in the middle.

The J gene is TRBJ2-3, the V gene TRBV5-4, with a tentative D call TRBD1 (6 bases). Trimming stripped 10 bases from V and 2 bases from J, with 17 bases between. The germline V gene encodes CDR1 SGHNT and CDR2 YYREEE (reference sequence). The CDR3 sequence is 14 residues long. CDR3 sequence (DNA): TGTGCCGCCAAGGGGACATCCCTCACAGATACGCAGTATTTT. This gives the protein CAAKGTSLTDTQYF.

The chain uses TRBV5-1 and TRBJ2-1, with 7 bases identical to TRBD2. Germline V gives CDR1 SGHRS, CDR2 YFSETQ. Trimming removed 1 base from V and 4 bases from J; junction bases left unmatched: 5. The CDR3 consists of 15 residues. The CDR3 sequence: CASSLPNSGYNEQFF. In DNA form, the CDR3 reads TGCGCCAGCAGCTTGCCTAATAGCGGGTACAATGAGCAGTTCTTC.

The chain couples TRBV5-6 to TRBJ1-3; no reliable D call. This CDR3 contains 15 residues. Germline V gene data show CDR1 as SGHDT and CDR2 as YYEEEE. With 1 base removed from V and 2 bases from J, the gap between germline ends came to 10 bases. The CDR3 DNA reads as TGTGCCAGCAGCTTGTATATCGGGACTGGAAACACCATATATTTT. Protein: CASSLYIGTGNTIYF.

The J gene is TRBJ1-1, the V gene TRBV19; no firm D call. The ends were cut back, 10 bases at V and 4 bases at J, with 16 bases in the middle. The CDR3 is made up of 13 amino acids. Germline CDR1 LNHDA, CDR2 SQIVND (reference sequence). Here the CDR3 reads CATRMSTRTEAFF. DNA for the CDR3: TGTGCCACCCGCATGTCTACTCGCACTGAAGCTTTCTTT.

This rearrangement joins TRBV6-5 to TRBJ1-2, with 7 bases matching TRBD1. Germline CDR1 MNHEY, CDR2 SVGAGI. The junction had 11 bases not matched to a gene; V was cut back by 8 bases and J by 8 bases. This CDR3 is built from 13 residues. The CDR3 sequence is CASSPREGQGYTF. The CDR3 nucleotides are TGTGCCAGCTCTCCCCGGGAGGGACAGGGCTACACCTTC.

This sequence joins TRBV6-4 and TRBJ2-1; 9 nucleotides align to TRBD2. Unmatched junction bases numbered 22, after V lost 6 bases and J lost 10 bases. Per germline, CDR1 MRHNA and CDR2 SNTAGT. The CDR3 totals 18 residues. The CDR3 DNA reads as TGTGCCAGCAGCGAGTTCGGGGGATTAGCGGGGGCTAAACGGGAGCAGTTCTTC. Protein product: CASSEFGGLAGAKREQFF.